The 31 T cell receptor beta chains presented below share a single source sample, sequenced in a study of blood T cell repertoires in COVID-19. Sequencing used immunoSEQ multiplex PCR; TCRdb keeps in-frame clones, though not all of them. The sample consists of 87,000 or so clones, more than 70% of them appearing once. The sample comprised peripheral blood. These receptors were obtained from a human donor with acute or convalescent COVID-19. The donor label of this sample is uncertain.

The chain carries TRBV27 and TRBJ1-1, with TRBD1 matching over 8 bases. The CDR3 is made up of 13 amino acids. V lost 5 bases to trimming and J lost 6 bases; unmatched junction nucleotides: 5. The germline CDR1 and CDR2 sequences are MNHEY and SMNVEV (reference sequence). The CDR3 is CASSKQGQAEAFF. CDR3 in DNA: TGTGCCAGCAGTAAACAGGGACAGGCTGAAGCTTTCTTT.

The gene calls are TRBV6-5 and TRBJ1-5; TRBD1 might be the D (5 bases). This CDR3 has 15 amino acids. Looked up from germline, CDR1 is MNHEY and CDR2 is SVGAGI. Trimming left V 5 bases short and J 5 bases short, with 16 bases between. In DNA, the CDR3 is TGTGCCAGCAGTCTACAGGCCGATAACCATCAGCCCCAGCATTTT. This encodes CASSLQADNHQPQHF.

The chain couples TRBV18 to TRBJ1-5, with 7 bases matching TRBD1. After removal of 3 bases from V and 3 bases from J, the junction contained 5 bases not matched to a gene. This CDR3 is built from 15 residues. CDR1 is KGHSH, CDR2 LQKENI, per germline. The DNA of the CDR3 is TGTGCCAGCTCACCGGGACAGAATTACAATCAGCCCCAGCATTTT. Encoded protein: CASSPGQNYNQPQHF.

The V gene is TRBV6-2 or TRBV6-3, the J gene TRBJ1-2; no firm D call. V lost 2 bases and J 8 bases, leaving 9 bases between the germline ends. Germline V gene data show CDR1 as MNHEY and CDR2 as SVGEGT. The CDR3 contains 12 residues. CDR3 residues: CASSYPGRGYTF. The CDR3 nucleotides read TGTGCCAGCAGTTACCCGGGGAGAGGCTACACCTTC.

The chain combines TRBV14 with TRBJ2-2; maybe TRBD1 (6 bases). The V gene lost 0 bases and the J gene lost 3 bases, with 11 bases spanning the gap. CDR1 and CDR2 (germline): SGHDN, FVKESK. The CDR3 covers 16 residues. This CDR3 is CASSQDGGRYTGELFF. The DNA for the CDR3 is TGTGCCAGCAGCCAAGATGGGGGCAGGTACACCGGGGAGCTGTTTTTT.

This chain connects TRBV6-6 to TRBJ2-2; D unclear. Germline loops: CDR1 MNHNY, CDR2 SVGAGI (reference sequence). The CDR3 runs 14 residues. V lost 3 bases, J lost 0 bases, and 5 bases lay in between. The CDR3 DNA reads TGTGCCAGCAGTTATCAGGCGAACACCGGGGAGCTGTTTTTT. Encoded protein: CASSYQANTGELFF.

The gene calls are TRBV24-1 and TRBJ2-7; 9 nucleotides agree with TRBD1. Losses at the gene ends were 4 bases for V and 6 bases for J; bases not matched to a gene: 9. This CDR3 spans 15 amino acids. Germline CDR1 reads KGHDR; CDR2 reads SFDVKD. CDR3 region: CATSDRRDRVGEQYF. CDR3 nucleotides: TGTGCCACCAGTGACCGGAGGGACAGGGTCGGCGAGCAGTACTTC.

The rearrangement joins TRBV19 to TRBJ1-5, with D unresolved. CDR1 and CDR2 (germline): LNHDA, SQIVND (reference sequence). Deletions cut 3 bases from V and 4 bases from J, with 7 bases between. The CDR3 contains 13 residues. CDR3 DNA sequence: TGTGCCAGTAGTATGGCGGGTAATCAGCCCCAGCATTTT. As protein: CASSMAGNQPQHF.

The V call is TRBV4-2, the J call TRBJ1-4; D gene ambiguous. CDR3 size: 13 residues. The germline V gene has CDR1 LGHNA and CDR2 YNFKEQ. The V gene lost 8 bases and the J gene lost 3 bases, with 10 bases spanning the gap. The CDR3, as DNA: TGTGCCAGCGGGGAGTTGGCTAATGAAAAACTGTTTTTT. Protein sequence: CASGELANEKLFF.

V gene TRBV18 combines with J gene TRBJ2-6; 9 nucleotides match TRBD1. The CDR3 is 16 amino acids. Germline V lookup: CDR1 KGHSH, CDR2 LQKENI. V shed 3 bases and J 2 bases; nucleotides not matched to a gene: 2. The CDR3 loop reads CASSPRQGAGANVLTF. In DNA form, the CDR3 reads TGTGCCAGCTCACCTAGACAGGGGGCTGGGGCCAACGTCCTGACTTTC.

The J gene is TRBJ1-2, the V gene TRBV15; no clear D gene. Germline loops: CDR1 LNHNV, CDR2 YYDKDF (reference sequence). The V gene lost 0 bases and the J gene lost 0 bases, with 8 bases spanning the gap. This CDR3 is 15 amino acids long. The CDR3 coding sequence is TGTGCCACCAGCAGAGATCTGGAGGCTAACTATGGCTACACCTTC. Translating it yields CATSRDLEANYGYTF.

The chain joins TRBV12-3 or TRBV12-4 to TRBJ1-6, with D tentatively TRBD1 (5 bases). The CDR3 sequence is 12 residues long. The V and J ends lost 5 bases and 11 bases respectively, with 10 bases between them. CDR3 in amino acids: CASSGGSAPLHF. Here the CDR3 DNA reads TGTGCCAGCAGTGGGGGGTCAGCACCCCTCCACTTT.

This rearrangement joins TRBV4-1 to TRBJ2-1; TRBD2 matches 14 bases. The CDR3 extends over 18 amino acids. The germline V gene has CDR1 MGHRA and CDR2 YSYEKL. V dropped 3 bases and J dropped 2; count of bases not matched to a gene: 6. CDR3 protein: CASSQTSGGAGPYNEQFF. CDR3 nucleotides: TGCGCCAGCAGCCAGACTAGCGGGGGGGCCGGGCCCTACAATGAGCAGTTCTTC.

This chain connects TRBV5-4 to TRBJ2-7; D not certain. The CDR3 contains 14 residues. V lost 4 bases to trimming and J lost 2 bases, with 13 bases between them. Germline CDR1 is SGHNT and CDR2 is YYREEE (reference sequence). The CDR3 DNA sequence: TGTGCCAGCAGCATAAAACAGTCTACCTACGAGCAGTACTTC. Encoded protein: CASSIKQSTYEQYF.

The chain has TRBV7-9 and TRBJ1-1; D not resolved. This CDR3 is 12 amino acids long. V was trimmed by 1 base and J by 7 bases, leaving 7 bases between them. The V gene's germline CDR1 is SEHNR and CDR2 FQNEAQ (reference sequence). CDR3 sequence: CASSLVPGEAFF. The CDR3 DNA sequence: TGTGCCAGCAGCTTAGTTCCAGGTGAAGCTTTCTTT.

The genes are TRBV4-1 and TRBJ2-3, with TRBD2 matching 10 bases. The CDR3 has 13 amino acids. CDR1 MGHRA and CDR2 YSYEKL come from the germline V gene. V shed 6 bases, J shed 5 bases, and the junction held 2 bases outside the gene matches. DNA of the CDR3: TGCGCCAGCAGGGGACTAGCGATAGATACGCAGTATTTT. This codes for CASRGLAIDTQYF.

The chain has TRBV3-1 (or the pseudogene TRBV3-2) and TRBJ1-1, with D possibly matching TRBD1 (6 bases). Trimming left V 1 base short and J 4 bases short, with 7 bases between. Germline V gene sequence: CDR1 LGHDT, CDR2 YNNKEL (reference sequence). The CDR3 is made up of 13 amino acids. For the CDR3, the DNA is TGTGCCAGCAGCCAAGCAGGGGTCACTGAAGCTTTCTTT. Translated: CASSQAGVTEAFF.

The J gene is TRBJ2-6, the V gene TRBV5-1; a weak D match, TRBD2 (5 bases). The ends were cut back, 5 bases at V and 0 bases at J, with 9 bases in the middle. This CDR3 is 15 amino acids long. Germline values: CDR1 SGHRS, CDR2 YFSETQ. CDR3 residues: CASRRGLSGANVLTF. As DNA, the CDR3 is TGCGCCAGCAGACGAGGGCTCTCTGGGGCCAACGTCCTGACTTTC.

This clone was detected only once. This chain uses TRBV10-3 with TRBJ1-1, with D unclear. Per germline, CDR1 ENHRY and CDR2 SYGVKD. V was shortened by 6 bases and J by 6 bases, with 14 bases between the two germline ends. This CDR3 has 13 amino acids. CDR3 in amino acids: CAIRQVPEAEAFF. CDR3 bases: TGTGCCATCAGACAAGTCCCTGAGGCTGAAGCTTTCTTT.

The gene calls are TRBV3-1 (or the pseudogene TRBV3-2) and TRBJ2-3; 7 positions match TRBD2. V was clipped by 4 bases and J by 3 bases; unmatched bases: 4. Per the germline V gene, CDR1 is LGHDT and CDR2 is YNNKEL (reference sequence). This CDR3 has 14 residues. The CDR3 loop reads CASSPGGRTDTQYF. The CDR3 bases are TGTGCCAGCAGCCCGGGGGGAAGGACAGATACGCAGTATTTT.

In DNA form, the CDR3 reads TGTGCCAGCAGCCTTCCGGGACAGGGTAATGAAAAACTGTTTTTT. Translated: CASSLPGQGNEKLFF. The rearrangement links TRBV3-1 (or the pseudogene TRBV3-2) to TRBJ1-4; 9 bases align to TRBD1. This CDR3 is 15 amino acids long. V lost 4 bases to trimming and J lost 4 bases; unmatched junction nucleotides: 4. Germline V lookup: CDR1 LGHDT, CDR2 YNNKEL (reference sequence).

J is TRBJ1-3 and V is TRBV7-8; a possible D gene is TRBD1 (6 bases). Trimming removed 5 bases from V and 3 bases from J, with 8 bases in between. Germline CDR1 SGHVS, CDR2 FQNEAQ. This CDR3 spans 13 amino acids. The CDR3 sequence: CASSHRDGNTIYF. In DNA, the CDR3 is TGTGCCAGCAGCCACAGGGATGGAAACACCATATATTTT.

This clone was counted between two and nine times. The V call is TRBV7-3, the J call TRBJ2-1, with a possible D match to TRBD2 (6 bases). The CDR3 contains 15 residues. Trimming pared 5 bases from V and 4 bases from J, leaving 15 bases between. Germline CDR1 reads SGHTA; CDR2 reads FQGTGA. CDR3 bases: TGTGCCAGCAGCCCTCAGGGAGGTGGGTACAATGAGCAGTTCTTC. This gives the protein CASSPQGGGYNEQFF.

This chain joins TRBV30 and TRBJ2-5, with 8 bases lining up with TRBD2. The CDR3 sequence is 12 residues long. The germline gives CDR1 GTSNPN, CDR2 SVGIG (reference sequence). Trimming at V came to 3 bases and at J to 6 bases, leaving 3 bases not matched to a gene. CDR3: CAWRSSGQTQYF. CDR3 coding DNA: TGTGCCTGGAGGTCTAGCGGGCAGACCCAGTACTTC.

This clone was seen ten or more times. The chain has TRBV5-4 and TRBJ1-3; tentatively, D is TRBD1 (6 bases). The CDR3 is 14 residues long. Germline V lookup: CDR1 SGHNT, CDR2 YYREEE (reference sequence). V was trimmed by 9 bases and J by 2 bases, leaving 15 bases between them. This CDR3 reads CATGGAHTGNTIYF. The CDR3, as DNA: TGTGCCACTGGGGGGGCTCACACTGGAAACACCATATATTTT.

The chain uses TRBV9 and TRBJ2-1; 7 bases line up with TRBD2. V lost 3 bases, J lost 3 bases, and 12 bases stayed unmatched. The CDR3 totals 17 residues. The germline gives CDR1 SGDLS, CDR2 YYNGEE. The CDR3, as DNA: TGTGCCAGCAGCGCCCCGCTAGCGGCTAACATCTACAATGAGCAGTTCTTC. Translation: CASSAPLAANIYNEQFF.

This rearrangement joins TRBV6-5 to TRBJ1-4; D is possibly TRBD1 (6 bases). Germline V gene lookup returns CDR1 MNHEY and CDR2 SVGAGI. V was shortened by 6 bases and J by 10 bases, with 18 bases between the two germline ends. The CDR3 consists of 14 residues. CDR3 residues: CASSRDTPKGKLFF. In nucleotides, the CDR3 is TGTGCCAGCAGCCGGGACACGCCAAAGGGAAAACTGTTTTTT.

This clone was detected only a few times. This rearrangement joins TRBV7-9 to TRBJ2-2; 10 bases fit TRBD2. Germline V gene data show CDR1 as SEHNR and CDR2 as FQNEAQ (reference sequence). This CDR3 contains 16 residues. Unmatched junction bases numbered 11, after V lost 7 bases and J lost 6 bases. DNA for the CDR3: TGTGCCAGCAAGTCCGCTAGCGGGGGTGGAGCCGGGGAGCTGTTTTTT. Its translation: CASKSASGGGAGELFF.

The V gene is TRBV5-8, the J gene TRBJ1-2, with a weak D call TRBD1 (6 bases). V gave up 6 bases and J gave up 2 bases, with 14 bases separating them. Germline lookup yields CDR1 SGHTS and CDR2 YDEGEE. The CDR3 covers 14 residues. The CDR3 DNA follows: TGTGCCAGCACCCGCAGGGGTCCCAACTATGGCTACACCTTC. Protein product: CASTRRGPNYGYTF.

CDR3 residues: CASGGLAGVLTDTQYF. CDR3 in DNA: TGCGCCTCCGGCGGGCTAGCGGGGGTCCTCACAGATACGCAGTATTTT. The gene calls are TRBV10-2 and TRBJ2-3; 10 bases line up with TRBD2. V shed 11 bases and J 2 bases; nucleotides not matched to a gene: 13. CDR3 length equals 16 residues. Germline V lookup: CDR1 WSHSY, CDR2 SAAADI.

The chain has TRBV21-1 and TRBJ1-2; the table's D call of TRBD1 was not tested on the DNA. TRBV21-1 constitutes a pseudogene. This CDR3 region has 15 residues. The CDR3, as DNA: TGTGCCAGCAGCCTCAAGGACAGGGGAGACTATGGCTACACCTTC. Translation: CASSLKDRGDYGYTF.